The 10 T cell receptor beta chains below were found in one sample sequenced in a study of blood T cell repertoires in COVID-19. TCRdb's table, derived via immunoSEQ multiplex PCR, lists solely in-frame clones and lacks some. The top ten clones hold 10% of a sample with a few hundred thousand clones, approximately 86% of them seen once. The sequencing sample was made of PBMCs or T cells enriched from blood (not recorded which). The receptors stem from a man younger than 35 with acute COVID-19.

The chain joins TRBV11-3 to TRBJ2-1; the match to TRBD2 covers 11 bases. Trimming cost V 5 bases and J 7 bases; bases outside gene matches: 13. The CDR3 loop spans 17 amino acids. Germline-derived CDR1 and CDR2 are SGHNT and YENEEA. The CDR3 sequence: CASSPRPTSGRRNEQFF. The CDR3 DNA follows: TGTGCCAGCAGCCCCCGACCTACTAGCGGGAGAAGGAATGAGCAGTTCTTC.

This chain connects TRBV19 to TRBJ2-1, with D perhaps matching TRBD1 (6 bases). The V gene's germline CDR1 is LNHDA and CDR2 SQIVND (reference sequence). The V and J ends lost 10 bases and 4 bases respectively, with 20 bases between them. The CDR3 sequence is 15 residues long. Written as DNA, the CDR3 is TGTGCCACCACCGGCTTTGGGGGCAGTTACAATGAGCAGTTCTTC. This codes for CATTGFGGSYNEQFF.

The V and J genes are TRBV27 and TRBJ2-1, with 9 bases lining up with TRBD2. Germline CDR1 MNHEY, CDR2 SMNVEV (reference sequence). The CDR3 has 15 amino acids. V was clipped by 2 bases and J by 5 bases; unmatched bases: 4. CDR3 residues: CASSLDAGGDNEQFF. The CDR3 bases are TGTGCCAGCAGTTTAGATGCGGGAGGGGACAATGAGCAGTTCTTC.

This clone was counted once. The chain combines TRBV12-5 with TRBJ1-1; D is uncertain. V lost 6 bases and J lost 6, with 14 bases in between. Germline loops: CDR1 LGHNT, CDR2 FRNRAP. There are 13 residues in the CDR3. This CDR3 reads CASGVDIVSEAFF. CDR3 bases: TGTGCTAGTGGCGTCGACATCGTGTCTGAAGCTTTCTTT.

This chain joins TRBV7-9 and TRBJ1-1; TRBD1 is a possible D gene (5 bases). The length of the CDR3 is 13 residues. Trimming left V 4 bases short and J 10 bases short, with 16 bases between. Germline V gene data show CDR1 as SEHNR and CDR2 as FQNEAQ (reference sequence). The CDR3 spells CASSSRDRARAFF. Here the CDR3 DNA reads TGTGCCAGCAGCTCCAGGGATCGGGCGCGAGCTTTCTTT.

The rearrangement links TRBV28 to TRBJ2-2; D not resolved. Germline V lookup: CDR1 MDHEN, CDR2 SYDVKM. The CDR3 is 14 residues long. Deletions cut 7 bases from V and 0 bases from J, with 9 bases between. The CDR3 nucleotides are TGTGCCAGCACTCCAGTCGCGAACACCGGGGAGCTGTTTTTT. This translates into CASTPVANTGELFF. Full variable domain (remainder filled in from reference TRBV28 and TRBJ2-2): DVKVTQSSRYLVKRTGEKVFLECVQDMDHENMFWYRQDPGLGLRLIYFSYDVKMKEKGDIPEGYSVSREKKERFSLILESASTNQTSMYLCASTPVANTGELFFGEGSRLTVL.

The chain couples TRBV28 to TRBJ2-2, with 10 nucleotides matching TRBD2. V dropped 8 bases and J dropped 4; count of bases not matched to a gene: 4. The CDR3 length is 14 residues. Germline-derived CDR1 and CDR2 are MDHEN and SYDVKM. CDR3 DNA: TGTGCCAGCTTAGCGGGAGGCCGCACCGGGGAGCTGTTTTTT. Translated, it gives CASLAGGRTGELFF. Complete variable domain (other parts from reference TRBV28 and TRBJ2-2): DVKVTQSSRYLVKRTGEKVFLECVQDMDHENMFWYRQDPGLGLRLIYFSYDVKMKEKGDIPEGYSVSREKKERFSLILESASTNQTSMYLCASLAGGRTGELFFGEGSRLTVL.

The CDR3 DNA sequence: TGTGCCAGCGGACTGACGAACACTGAAGCTTTCTTT. This translates into CASGLTNTEAFF. This rearrangement joins TRBV12-3 or TRBV12-4 to TRBJ1-1; D gene uncertain. V was clipped by 8 bases and J by 1 base, with 8 bases between them. The CDR3 is made up of 12 amino acids.

This sequence joins TRBV10-3 and TRBJ2-7, with D possibly matching TRBD1 (6 bases). This CDR3 is 11 amino acids long. V lost 6 bases and J 7 bases, leaving 10 bases between the germline ends. The germline V gene has CDR1 ENHRY and CDR2 SYGVKD. The DNA for the CDR3 is TGTGCCATCAGAACAGACAGGGAGCAGTACTTC. Its translation is CAIRTDREQYF.

V and J are TRBV4-1 and TRBJ2-7; no definite D call. CDR3 length: 13 residues. Germline CDR1 and CDR2: MGHRA and YSYEKL. The V end was cut by 2 bases, the J end by 8 bases, with 13 bases between. This CDR3 is CASSQPAGYQQYF. CDR3 nucleotide sequence: TGCGCCAGCAGCCAACCCGCCGGGTACCAGCAGTACTTC.